The entry below describes one TCR beta chain. The antigen remains unidentified. This record comes from a study of cytotoxic CD8 clonotypes in ibrutinib-treated CLL. Study background: Average yields of 255,043 productive templates and 80,000 to 95,000 productive rearrangements characterized the samples.

Germline CDR1 is SGHVS and CDR2 is FNYEAQ. Trimming removed 2 bases at V and 10 bases at J, with 12 bases between. The CDR3 extends over 14 amino acids. The sequencing depth, 1 in 200,000 to 1 in 1 million T cells, was the target. The data were produced by immunoSEQ multiplex PCR, yet TCRdb's version contains in-frame clones alone and is incomplete. The sample lists tens of thousands of clones, under 70% seen once, with approximately 5.2% in the top ten. Overall study results and limits: Measured clonality at baseline was greater than in age-matched healthy donors and tracked with circulating CD8+ T-cell counts.

The source is a human donor with chronic lymphocytic leukemia. V is TRBV7-6 and J is TRBJ1-6; D unresolved. This specimen was PBMCs, taken after 12 months of ibrutinib treatment. The CDR3 DNA follows: TGTGCCAGCAGCTTATCGGTTATGGACTCACCCCTCCACTTT. As protein: CASSLSVMDSPLHF.